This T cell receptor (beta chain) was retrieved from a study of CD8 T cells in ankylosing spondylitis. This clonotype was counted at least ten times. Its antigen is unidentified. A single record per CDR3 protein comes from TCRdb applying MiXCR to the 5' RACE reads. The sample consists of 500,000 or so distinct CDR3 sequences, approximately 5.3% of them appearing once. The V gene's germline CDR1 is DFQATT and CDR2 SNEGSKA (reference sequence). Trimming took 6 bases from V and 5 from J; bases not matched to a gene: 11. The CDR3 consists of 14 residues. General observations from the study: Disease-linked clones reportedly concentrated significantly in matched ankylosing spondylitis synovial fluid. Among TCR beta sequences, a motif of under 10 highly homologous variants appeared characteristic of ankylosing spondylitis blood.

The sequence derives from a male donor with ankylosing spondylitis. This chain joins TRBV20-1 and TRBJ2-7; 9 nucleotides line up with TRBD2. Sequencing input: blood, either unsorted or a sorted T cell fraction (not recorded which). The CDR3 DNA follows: TGCAGTGCCCGGTCGGCTAGCGGGACCGACGAGCAGTACTTC. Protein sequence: CSARSASGTDEQYF.